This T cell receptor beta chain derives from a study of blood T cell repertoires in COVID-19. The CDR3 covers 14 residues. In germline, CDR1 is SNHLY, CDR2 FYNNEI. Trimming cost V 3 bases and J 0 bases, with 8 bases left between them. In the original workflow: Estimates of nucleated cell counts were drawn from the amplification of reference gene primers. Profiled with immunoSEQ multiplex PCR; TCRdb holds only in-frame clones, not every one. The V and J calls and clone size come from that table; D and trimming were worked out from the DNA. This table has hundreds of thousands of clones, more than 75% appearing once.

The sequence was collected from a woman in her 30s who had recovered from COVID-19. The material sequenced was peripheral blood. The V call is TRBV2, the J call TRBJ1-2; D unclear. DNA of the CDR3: TGTGCCAGCAGTGAGGGCAGAGCTAACTATGGCTACACCTTC. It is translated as CASSEGRANYGYTF.